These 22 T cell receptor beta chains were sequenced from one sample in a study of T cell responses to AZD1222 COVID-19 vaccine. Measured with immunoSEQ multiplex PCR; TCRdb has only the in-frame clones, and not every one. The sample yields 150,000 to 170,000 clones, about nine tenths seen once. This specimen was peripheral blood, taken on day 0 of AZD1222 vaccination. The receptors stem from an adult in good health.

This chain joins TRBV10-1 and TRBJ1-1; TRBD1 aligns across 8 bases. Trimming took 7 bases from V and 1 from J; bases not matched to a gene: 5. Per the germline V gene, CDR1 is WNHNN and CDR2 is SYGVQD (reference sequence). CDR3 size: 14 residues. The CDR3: CASIGTGPNTEAFF. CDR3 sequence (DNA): TGCGCCAGCATCGGGACAGGACCGAACACTGAAGCTTTCTTT.

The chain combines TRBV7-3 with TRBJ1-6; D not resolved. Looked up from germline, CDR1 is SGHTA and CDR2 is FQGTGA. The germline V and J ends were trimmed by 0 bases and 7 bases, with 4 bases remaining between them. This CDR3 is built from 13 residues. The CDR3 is CASSLTVNSPLHF. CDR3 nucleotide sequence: TGTGCCAGCAGCTTAACCGTAAATTCACCCCTCCACTTT.

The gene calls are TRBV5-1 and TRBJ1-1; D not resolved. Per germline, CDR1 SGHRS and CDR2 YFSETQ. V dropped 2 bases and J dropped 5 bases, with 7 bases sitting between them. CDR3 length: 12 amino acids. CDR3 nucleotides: TGCGCCAGCAGCTTTACAGCGACTGAAGCTTTCTTT. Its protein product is CASSFTATEAFF. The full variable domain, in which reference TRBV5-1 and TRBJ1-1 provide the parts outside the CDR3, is KAGVTQTPRYLIKTRGQQVTLSCSPISGHRSVSWYQQTPGQGLQFLFEYFSETQRNKGNFPGRFSGRQFSNSRSEMNVSTLELGDSALYLCASSFTATEAFFGQGTRLTVV.

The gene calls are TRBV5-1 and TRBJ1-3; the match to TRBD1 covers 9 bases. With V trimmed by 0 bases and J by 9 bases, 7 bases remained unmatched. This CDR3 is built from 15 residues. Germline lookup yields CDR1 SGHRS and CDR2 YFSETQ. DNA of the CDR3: TGCGCCAGCAGCTTGGTATTGGGACAGGGCGGCACCATATATTTT. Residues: CASSLVLGQGGTIYF.

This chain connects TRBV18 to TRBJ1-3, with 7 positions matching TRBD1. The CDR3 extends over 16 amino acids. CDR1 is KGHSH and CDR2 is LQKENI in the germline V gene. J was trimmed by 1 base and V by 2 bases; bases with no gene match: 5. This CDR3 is CASSPLRGLSGNTIYF. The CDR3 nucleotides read TGTGCCAGCTCACCATTGAGGGGGCTATCTGGAAACACCATATATTTT.

CDR3 protein: CASSRAGESGANVLTF. For the CDR3, the DNA is TGCGCCAGCAGCCGGGCGGGAGAGTCTGGGGCCAACGTCCTGACTTTC. The chain employs TRBV4-1 and TRBJ2-6, with 7 bases identical to TRBD2. Germline V lookup: CDR1 MGHRA, CDR2 YSYEKL. This CDR3 spans 16 amino acids. After removal of 4 bases from V and 1 base from J, the junction contained 4 bases not matched to a gene.

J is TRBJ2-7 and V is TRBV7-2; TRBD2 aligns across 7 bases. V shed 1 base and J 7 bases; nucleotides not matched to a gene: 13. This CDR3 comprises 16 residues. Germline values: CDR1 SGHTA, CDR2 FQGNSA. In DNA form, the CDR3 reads TGTGCCAGCAGCTTAGGCGGACTAGTTAATGCGGGTGAGCAGTACTTC. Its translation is CASSLGGLVNAGEQYF.

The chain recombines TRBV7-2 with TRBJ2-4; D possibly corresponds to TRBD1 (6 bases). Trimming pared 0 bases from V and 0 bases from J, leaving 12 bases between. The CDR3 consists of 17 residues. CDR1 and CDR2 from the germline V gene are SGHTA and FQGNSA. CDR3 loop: CASSLAWDNLAKNIQYF. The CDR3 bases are TGTGCCAGCAGCTTAGCATGGGACAATCTAGCCAAAAACATTCAGTACTTC.

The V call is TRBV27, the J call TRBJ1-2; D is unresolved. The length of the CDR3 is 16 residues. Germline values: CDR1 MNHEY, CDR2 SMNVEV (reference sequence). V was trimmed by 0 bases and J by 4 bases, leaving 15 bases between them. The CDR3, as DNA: TGTGCCAGCAGTTTATCCGGGCAGGTTAAGGTCTATGGCTACACCTTC. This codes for CASSLSGQVKVYGYTF.

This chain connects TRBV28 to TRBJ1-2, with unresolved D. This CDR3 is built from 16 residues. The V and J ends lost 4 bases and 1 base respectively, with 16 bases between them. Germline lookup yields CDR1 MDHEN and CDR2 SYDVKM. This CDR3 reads CASSSTNKHFNYGYTF. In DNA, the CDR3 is TGTGCCAGCAGTTCGACAAATAAACATTTTAACTATGGCTACACCTTC.

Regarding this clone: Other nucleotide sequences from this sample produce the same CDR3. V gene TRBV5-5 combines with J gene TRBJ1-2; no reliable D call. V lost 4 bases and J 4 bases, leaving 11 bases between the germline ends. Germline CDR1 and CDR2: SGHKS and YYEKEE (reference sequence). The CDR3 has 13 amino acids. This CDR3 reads CASSLDSTYGYTF. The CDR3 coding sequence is TGTGCCAGCAGCCTCGATTCGACCTATGGCTACACCTTC.

In DNA form, the CDR3 reads TGTGCCAGCAGCGTAGGGGCAACGGGACTATACGGGGAGCTGTTTTTT. Translated, it gives CASSVGATGLYGELFF. V and J are TRBV9 and TRBJ2-2; 7 bases are shared with TRBD2. The CDR3 runs to 16 residues. In germline, CDR1 is SGDLS, CDR2 YYNGEE. J lost 7 bases, V lost 0 bases, and 9 bases had no gene match.

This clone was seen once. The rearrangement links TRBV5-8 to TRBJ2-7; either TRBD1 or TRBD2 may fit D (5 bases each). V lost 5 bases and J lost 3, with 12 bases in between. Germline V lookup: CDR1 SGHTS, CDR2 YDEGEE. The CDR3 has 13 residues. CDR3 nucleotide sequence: TGTGCCAGCAGGGACACGGGGCGCTACGAGCAGTACTTC. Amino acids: CASRDTGRYEQYF. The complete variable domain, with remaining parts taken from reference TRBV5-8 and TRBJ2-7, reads EAGVTQSPTHLIKTRGQQATLRCSPISGHTSVYWYQQALGLGLQFLLWYDEGEERNRGNFPPRFSGRQFPNYSSELNVNALELEDSALYLCASRDTGRYEQYFGPGTRLTVT.

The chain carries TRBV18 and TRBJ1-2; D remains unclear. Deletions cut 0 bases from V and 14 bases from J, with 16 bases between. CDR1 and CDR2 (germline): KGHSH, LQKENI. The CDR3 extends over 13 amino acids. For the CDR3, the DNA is TGTGCCAGCTCACCACCGAATGAAGGGAGCCGTACCTTC. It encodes CASSPPNEGSRTF.

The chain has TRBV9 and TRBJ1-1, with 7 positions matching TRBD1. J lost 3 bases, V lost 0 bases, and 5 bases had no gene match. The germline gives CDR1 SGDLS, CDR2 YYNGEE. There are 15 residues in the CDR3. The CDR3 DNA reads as TGTGCCAGCAGCGTAGGACAGGGCTTGGACACTGAAGCTTTCTTT. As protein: CASSVGQGLDTEAFF.

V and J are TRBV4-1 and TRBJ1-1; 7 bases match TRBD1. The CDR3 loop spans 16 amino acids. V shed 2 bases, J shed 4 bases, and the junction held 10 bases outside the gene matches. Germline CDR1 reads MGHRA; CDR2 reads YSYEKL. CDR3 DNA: TGCGCCAGCAGCCAAAAGGGGGGACAGTGGGCCACTGAAGCTTTCTTT. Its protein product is CASSQKGGQWATEAFF.

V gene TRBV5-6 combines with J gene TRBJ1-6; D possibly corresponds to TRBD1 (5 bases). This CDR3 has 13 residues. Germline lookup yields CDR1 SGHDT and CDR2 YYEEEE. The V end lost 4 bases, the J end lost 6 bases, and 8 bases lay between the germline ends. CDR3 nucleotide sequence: TGTGCCAGCAGCCGGGACGGTAATTCACCCCTCCACTTT. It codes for CASSRDGNSPLHF.

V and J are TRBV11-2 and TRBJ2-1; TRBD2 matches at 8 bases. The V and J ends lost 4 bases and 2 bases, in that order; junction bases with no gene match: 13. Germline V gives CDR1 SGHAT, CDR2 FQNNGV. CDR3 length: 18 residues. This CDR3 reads CASSWRVAGKSPYNEQFF. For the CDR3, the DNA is TGTGCCAGCAGCTGGCGGGTAGCGGGGAAAAGCCCCTACAATGAGCAGTTCTTC.

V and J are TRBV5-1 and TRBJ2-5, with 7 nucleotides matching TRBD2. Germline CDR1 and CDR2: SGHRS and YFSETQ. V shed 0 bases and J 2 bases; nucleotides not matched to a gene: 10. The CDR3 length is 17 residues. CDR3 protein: CASSLGLAFGSQETQYF. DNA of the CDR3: TGCGCCAGCAGCTTGGGACTAGCTTTCGGGTCGCAAGAGACCCAGTACTTC.

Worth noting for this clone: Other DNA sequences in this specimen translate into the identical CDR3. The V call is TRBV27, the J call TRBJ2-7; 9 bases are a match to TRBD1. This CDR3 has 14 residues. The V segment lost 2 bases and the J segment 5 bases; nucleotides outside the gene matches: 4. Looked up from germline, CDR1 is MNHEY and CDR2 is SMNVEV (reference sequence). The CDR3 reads CASSLRQGGNEQYF. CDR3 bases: TGTGCCAGCAGTTTAAGACAGGGGGGTAACGAGCAGTACTTC.

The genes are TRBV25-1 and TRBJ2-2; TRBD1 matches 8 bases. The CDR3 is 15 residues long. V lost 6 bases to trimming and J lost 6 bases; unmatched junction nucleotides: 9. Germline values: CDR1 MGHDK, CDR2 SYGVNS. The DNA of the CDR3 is TGTGCCAGCAGGCGGACAGGGCGGAGTGCCGGGGAGCTGTTTTTT. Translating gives CASRRTGRSAGELFF.

The CDR3 here is CSVLNRAYGYTF. The CDR3 DNA is TGCAGCGTCCTCAACAGGGCCTATGGCTACACCTTC. The V gene is TRBV29-1, the J gene TRBJ1-2; TRBD1 is a possible D gene (6 bases). V lost 6 bases to trimming and J lost 4 bases, with 12 bases between them. Germline-derived CDR1 and CDR2 are SQVTM and ANQGSEA. This CDR3 contains 12 residues.